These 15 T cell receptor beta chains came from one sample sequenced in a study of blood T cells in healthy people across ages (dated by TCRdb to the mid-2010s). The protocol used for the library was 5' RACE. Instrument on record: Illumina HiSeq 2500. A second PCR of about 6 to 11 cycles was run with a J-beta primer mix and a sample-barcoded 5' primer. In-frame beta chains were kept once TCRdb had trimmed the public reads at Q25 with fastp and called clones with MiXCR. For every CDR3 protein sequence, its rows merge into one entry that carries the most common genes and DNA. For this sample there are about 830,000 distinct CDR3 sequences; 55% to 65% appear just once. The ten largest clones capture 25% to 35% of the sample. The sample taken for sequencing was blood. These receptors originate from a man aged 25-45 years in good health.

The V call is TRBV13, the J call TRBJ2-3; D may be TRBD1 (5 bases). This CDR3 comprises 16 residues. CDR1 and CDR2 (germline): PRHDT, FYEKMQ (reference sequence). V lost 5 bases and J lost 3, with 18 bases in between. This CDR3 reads CASSPNVGAMTDTQYF. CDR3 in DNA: TGTGCCAGCAGCCCGAATGTTGGGGCGATGACAGATACGCAGTATTTT.

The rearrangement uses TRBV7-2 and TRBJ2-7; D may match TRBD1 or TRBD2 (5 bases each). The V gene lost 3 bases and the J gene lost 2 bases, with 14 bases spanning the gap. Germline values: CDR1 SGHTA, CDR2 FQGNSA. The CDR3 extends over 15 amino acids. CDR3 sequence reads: CASSFGTMGTYEQYF. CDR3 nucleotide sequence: TGTGCCAGCAGCTTCGGGACCATGGGGACCTACGAGCAGTACTTC.

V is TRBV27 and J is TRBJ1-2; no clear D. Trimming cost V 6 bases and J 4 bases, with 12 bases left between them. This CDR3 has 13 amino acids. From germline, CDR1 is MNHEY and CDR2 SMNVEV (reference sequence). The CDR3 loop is CASSNTAVYGYTF. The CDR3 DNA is TGTGCCAGCAGCAATACGGCGGTCTATGGCTACACCTTC.

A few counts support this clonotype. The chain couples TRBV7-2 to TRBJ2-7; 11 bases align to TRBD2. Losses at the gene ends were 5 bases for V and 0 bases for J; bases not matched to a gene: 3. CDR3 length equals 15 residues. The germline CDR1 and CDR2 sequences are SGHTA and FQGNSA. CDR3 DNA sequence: TGTGCCAGCAGCCTACTAGCGGGGGACTCCTACGAGCAGTACTTC. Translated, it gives CASSLLAGDSYEQYF.

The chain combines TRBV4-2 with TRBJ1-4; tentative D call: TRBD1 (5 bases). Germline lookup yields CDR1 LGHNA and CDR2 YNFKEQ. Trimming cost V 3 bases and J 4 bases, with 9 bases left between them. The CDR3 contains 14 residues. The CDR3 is CASSHDSRNEKLFF. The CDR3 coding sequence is TGTGCCAGCAGCCATGACAGCCGTAATGAAAAACTGTTTTTT.

The CDR3 region has the DNA TGTGCCACCGTGACAGCCAACTATGGCTACACCTTC. Encoded protein: CATVTANYGYTF. The chain recombines TRBV10-3 with TRBJ1-2; possibly TRBD1 for D (5 bases). Germline CDR1 reads ENHRY; CDR2 reads SYGVKD. V was clipped by 10 bases and J by 2 bases, with 11 bases between them. CDR3 length: 12 amino acids.

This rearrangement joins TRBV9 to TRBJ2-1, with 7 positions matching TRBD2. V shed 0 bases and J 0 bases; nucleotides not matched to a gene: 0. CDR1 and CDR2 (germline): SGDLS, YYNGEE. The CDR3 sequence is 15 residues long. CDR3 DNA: TGTGCCAGCAGCGTAGGACTAGCCTCCTACAATGAGCAGTTCTTC. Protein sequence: CASSVGLASYNEQFF.

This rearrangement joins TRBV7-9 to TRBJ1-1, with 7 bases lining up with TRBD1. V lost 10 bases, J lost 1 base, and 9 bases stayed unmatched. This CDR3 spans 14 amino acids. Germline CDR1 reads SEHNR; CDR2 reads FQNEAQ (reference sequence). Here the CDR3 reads CANTFDRANTEAFF. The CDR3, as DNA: TGTGCCAACACCTTTGACAGGGCGAACACTGAAGCTTTCTTT.

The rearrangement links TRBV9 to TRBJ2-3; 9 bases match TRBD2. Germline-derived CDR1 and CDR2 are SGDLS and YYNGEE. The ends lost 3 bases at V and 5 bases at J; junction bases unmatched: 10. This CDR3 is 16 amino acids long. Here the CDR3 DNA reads TGTGCCAGCAGCGGCGAGGTAGCGGGGGAGGGAGATACGCAGTATTTT. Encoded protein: CASSGEVAGEGDTQYF.

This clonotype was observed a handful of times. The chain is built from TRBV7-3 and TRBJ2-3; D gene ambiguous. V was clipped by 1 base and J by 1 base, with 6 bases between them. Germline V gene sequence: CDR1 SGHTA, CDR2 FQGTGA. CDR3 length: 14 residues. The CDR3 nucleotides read TGTGCCAGCAGCTTAATGGCCGGCACAGATACGCAGTATTTT. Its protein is CASSLMAGTDTQYF.

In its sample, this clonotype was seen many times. CDR3 coding DNA: TGTGCCAGCAGCGTACAGGGTTGGGGTTCCCACGAGCAGTACTTC. This translates into CASSVQGWGSHEQYF. The chain couples TRBV7-9 to TRBJ2-7, with D possibly TRBD1 on 6 matching bases. V was pared by 5 bases and J by 5 bases, with 19 bases between. Germline CDR1 and CDR2: SEHNR and FQNEAQ (reference sequence). The CDR3 extends over 15 amino acids.

The CDR3 reads CASSLSVGTYNEQFF. DNA for the CDR3: TGTGCCAGCAGTTTATCGGTGGGTACCTACAATGAGCAGTTCTTC. The chain uses TRBV27 and TRBJ2-1; D remains ambiguous. Per germline, CDR1 MNHEY and CDR2 SMNVEV (reference sequence). The CDR3 is 15 amino acids. V was cut by 0 bases and J by 2 bases, with 8 bases left in between.

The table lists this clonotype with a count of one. CDR3 nucleotides: TGCAGTGCTAGAGATCTTAGACAGGGGGCGGGAGATACGCAGTATTTT. Translated, it gives CSARDLRQGAGDTQYF. This chain joins TRBV20-1 and TRBJ2-3; 10 positions match TRBD1. The CDR3 has 16 amino acids. Per the germline V gene, CDR1 is DFQATT and CDR2 is SNEGSKA (reference sequence). V lost 0 bases to trimming and J lost 5 bases; unmatched junction nucleotides: 8.

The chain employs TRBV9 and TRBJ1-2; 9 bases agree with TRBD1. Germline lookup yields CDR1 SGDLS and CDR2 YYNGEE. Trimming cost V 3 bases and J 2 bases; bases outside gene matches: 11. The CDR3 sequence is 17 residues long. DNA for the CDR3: TGTGCCAGCAGCGATGACCGGGACAGGGTCTGGAACTATGGCTACACCTTC. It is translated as CASSDDRDRVWNYGYTF.

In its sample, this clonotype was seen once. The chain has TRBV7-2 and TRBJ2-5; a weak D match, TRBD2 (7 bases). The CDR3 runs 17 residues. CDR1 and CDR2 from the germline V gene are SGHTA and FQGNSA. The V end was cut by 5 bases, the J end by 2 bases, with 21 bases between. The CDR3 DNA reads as TGTGCCAGCAGCCCCCGCGGGGGCCCTTGGATTCAAGAGACCCAGTACTTC. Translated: CASSPRGGPWIQETQYF.